This is a list of T cell receptor beta chains from one sample in a study of cytomegalovirus exposure and HLA in healthy donors. The table came from immunoSEQ multiplex PCR; TCRdb's copy has only in-frame clones and leaves some out. This table holds about 110,000 clones, roughly nine tenths found once. Material for sequencing was PBMCs. All receptors come from a woman aged 18-29 years in good health and CMV-seronegative. Both conserved end residues are part of each CDR3. D genes are given only for firm matches. The size of a clone is reported for some rows only, either as once, few or many, or as a class for expanded clones.

abundance,len,v_gene,j_gene,d_gene,CDR3aa,CDR3nt
NA,14,TRBV7-3,TRBJ2-3,TRBD2,CASSLSGGPDTQYF,TGTGCCAGCAGCTTAAGCGGGGGGCCAGATACGCAGTATTTT
NA,13,TRBV5-4,TRBJ2-7,NA,CASSLSDAYEQYF,TGTGCCAGCAGCTTGAGCGATGCTTACGAGCAGTACTTC
NA,14,TRBV5-1,TRBJ1-6,NA,CASSLESAGSPLHF,TGCGCCAGCAGCTTAGAATCGGCGGGTTCACCCCTCCACTTT
NA,15,TRBV25-1,TRBJ2-1,TRBD2,CASSPRGATYNEQFF,TGTGCCAGCAGTCCGCGGGGGGCCACCTACAATGAGCAGTTCTTC
NA,15,TRBV5-1,TRBJ2-3,TRBD2,CASSLLAGGLDTQYF,TGCGCCAGCAGCTTGCTAGCGGGGGGCCTGGATACGCAGTATTTT
NA,13,TRBV28,TRBJ2-3,TRBD1,CASSLHRGDTQYF,TGTGCCAGCAGTTTACACAGGGGCGATACGCAGTATTTT
NA,13,TRBV6-5,TRBJ1-5,NA,CASRGQFNQPQHF,TGTGCCAGCCGTGGGCAGTTTAATCAGCCCCAGCATTTT
NA,16,TRBV4-1,TRBJ1-5,TRBD1,CASSQRGTGGRQPQHF,TGCGCCAGCAGCCAAAGGGGGACAGGGGGCCGTCAGCCCCAGCATTTT
NA,11,TRBV7-9,TRBJ2-7,NA,CAGGTTLEQYF,TGTGCCGGAGGGACGACCCTCGAGCAGTACTTC
once,17,TRBV7-3,TRBJ2-1,TRBD2,CASSLTPLSGRINEQFF,TGTGCCAGCAGCTTAACGCCTCTAAGCGGGAGGATAAATGAGCAGTTCTTC
NA,14,TRBV7-2,TRBJ2-2,NA,CASSLSSSTGELFF,TGTGCCAGCAGCTTATCTAGTTCCACCGGGGAGCTGTTTTTT
NA,16,TRBV9,TRBJ2-1,TRBD2,CASSPGTSGDYNEQFF,TGTGCCAGCAGCCCCGGGACTAGCGGGGACTACAATGAGCAGTTCTTC
NA,12,TRBV30,TRBJ1-1,NA,CAWKWRGGEAFF,TGTGCCTGGAAATGGAGAGGGGGTGAAGCTTTCTTT
NA,16,TRBV10-3,TRBJ2-3,TRBD2,CAIGGTSGGDTDTQYF,TGTGCCATCGGGGGAACTAGCGGGGGAGACACAGATACGCAGTATTTT
NA,14,TRBV7-3,TRBJ2-7,NA,CASSLTTASYEQYF,TGTGCCAGCAGCTTAACGACAGCTTCCTACGAGCAGTACTTC
NA,13,TRBV5-3,TRBJ2-7,NA,CARSCRPPYEQYF,TGTGCCAGAAGCTGTCGTCCCCCCTACGAGCAGTACTTC
NA,17,TRBV28,TRBJ2-1,TRBD1,CASSVLPGQAGLNEQFF,TGTGCCAGCAGTGTACTACCGGGACAGGCAGGTTTGAATGAGCAGTTCTTC
NA,18,TRBV18,TRBJ1-1,NA,CASSPTAGSNFMNTEAFF,TGTGCCAGCTCTCCTACCGCAGGGTCCAATTTTATGAACACTGAAGCTTTCTTT
NA,17,TRBV11-2,TRBJ2-2,NA,CASSWPVGGQNTGELFF,TGTGCCAGCAGCTGGCCAGTGGGCGGGCAGAACACCGGGGAGCTGTTTTTT
NA,15,TRBV14,TRBJ1-4,TRBD1,CASSQDGQDGEKLFF,TGTGCCAGCAGCCAAGATGGACAGGATGGGGAAAAACTGTTTTTT
few,15,TRBV4-3,TRBJ2-5,TRBD2,CASSQERGGQETQYF,TGCGCCAGCAGCCAAGAGCGGGGGGGCCAAGAGACCCAGTACTTC
NA,13,TRBV7-9,TRBJ1-2,NA,CASSLAGSTGYTF,TGTGCCAGCAGCTTAGCCGGTAGTACCGGCTACACCTTC
NA,15,TRBV5-5,TRBJ2-3,NA,CASSLNAGFTDTQYF,TGTGCCAGCAGCTTGAATGCAGGATTCACAGATACGCAGTATTTT
NA,16,TRBV7-3,TRBJ2-2,NA,CASSLRRGANTGELFF,TGTGCCAGCAGCTTACGCCGGGGAGCGAACACCGGGGAGCTGTTTTTT
once,16,TRBV11-2,TRBJ1-5,TRBD1,CASSHGTGDSNQPQHF,TGTGCCAGCAGCCACGGGACAGGGGATAGCAATCAGCCCCAGCATTTT
NA,16,TRBV4-2,TRBJ1-1,NA,CASSQEGTGMNTEAFF,TGTGCCAGCAGCCAAGAGGGAACAGGGATGAACACTGAAGCTTTCTTT
once,15,TRBV27,TRBJ2-1,NA,CASSHTDSALVEQFF,TGTGCCAGCAGCCATACCGACAGTGCTCTGGTTGAGCAGTTCTTC
NA,14,TRBV5-4,TRBJ1-3,NA,CASSLPGSGNTIYF,TGTGCCAGCAGCTTGCCCGGCTCTGGAAACACCATATATTTT